This TCR beta chain is from a study of tumor and adjacent non-tumor tissue in lung cancer. Study-wide context: There were 11 to 13 adenocarcinoma, 2 squamous cell carcinoma and 1 small cell lung cancer cases.

Study-wide points: Compared with tumor, normal lung showed significantly lower TCR diversity.

A modified ARM-PCR protocol with three rounds of nested PCR amplified TCRbeta. From the multiplex PCR reads, TCRdb called clonotypes with MiXCR, one entry per CDR3 protein. Of 220,000 or so distinct CDR3 sequences detected, 70% to 75% appear once; the ten largest clones hold approximately 25%. This clonotype has only a few counts. Its matching antigen is unknown. CDR3 length: 13 residues. V lost 6 bases and J 19 bases, leaving 22 bases between the germline ends. RNA was extracted from bulk tissue without any cell sorting. The chain is built from TRBV12-3 or TRBV12-4 and TRBJ1-6; TRBD1 is a possible D gene (5 bases). The sequencing sample was made of lung tumor tissue. The sequence was obtained from a man aged 60-69 years with non-small cell lung cancer. This chain's CDR3 is CASRVGANSLLHF. DNA for the CDR3: TGTGCCAGCAGAGTAGGGGCTAATTCACTCCTACACTTT.